This TCR beta chain was recovered during a study of cytomegalovirus exposure and HLA in healthy donors. Unmatched junction bases numbered 7, after V lost 1 base and J lost 7 bases. In germline, CDR1 is LNHDA, CDR2 SQIVND (reference sequence). The CDR3 totals 15 residues. Overall study results and limits: Most TCR beta V segments were productive about 87% or about 30% of the time in an earlier analysis. Researchers catalogued 150 or so TCR beta chains as cytomegalovirus-associated.

PCR primers comprised 60 Vbeta and 13 Jbeta primers. Here immunoSEQ multiplex PCR was the method, and the copy in TCRdb shows in-frame clones only, minus some. The sample lists some 54,000 clones; 80% were seen once. As for this clone: What it binds is not known.

The chain recombines TRBV19 with TRBJ1-5, with 7 bases that match TRBD1. What was sequenced was PBMCs. This clonotype was obtained from a male donor in good health and CMV-seronegative. The CDR3 region has the DNA TGTGCCAGTAGTATAGTGCGACAGGGTGGCCAGCCCCAGCATTTT. The encoded protein is CASSIVRQGGQPQHF. The whole variable domain, remainder taken from reference TRBV19 and TRBJ1-5, is DGGITQSPKYLFRKEGQNVTLSCEQNLNHDAMYWYRQDPGQGLRLIYYSQIVNDFQKGDIAEGYSVSREKKESFPLTVTSAQKNPTAFYLCASSIVRQGGQPQHFGDGTRLSIL.